The text below deals with one T cell receptor (beta chain). The antigen remains unidentified. The record originates from a study of cytotoxic CD8 clonotypes in ibrutinib-treated CLL. The wider study: Complete response was seen in 2 patients and partial in some 24; roughly twelve progressed and around 14 stayed remitted after a median about 68 months. Findings of the study overall: Public clonotypes showed up rarely, and on treatment they shrank or held steady. Sustained-remission patients were sampled at one set of times and progressing patients at different ones.

Measured with immunoSEQ multiplex PCR; TCRdb has only the in-frame clones, and not every one. The profile shows some 120,000 clones, approximately 56% of them singletons. The specimen was PBMCs, collected after 24 months of ibrutinib treatment. The clonotype originates from a human donor with chronic lymphocytic leukemia.

The CDR3 sequence: CASRPDREDGYTF. CDR3 in DNA: TGTGCCAGCAGGCCAGACAGGGAGGATGGCTACACCTTC. This chain links TRBV7-9 with TRBJ1-2; 7 bases fit TRBD1. Germline values: CDR1 SEHNR, CDR2 FQNEAQ (reference sequence). With 6 bases clipped from V and 6 bases from J, the junction kept 7 bases outside the gene matches. The CDR3 contains 13 residues.